Shown below are 8 T cell receptor beta chains from a single sample sequenced in a study of blood T cells in healthy people across ages. Using a J-beta primer mix together with a sample-barcoded 5' primer, a second PCR was run for about 6 to 12 cycles. TCRdb called the 5' RACE reads again in MiXCR, with one record for every CDR3 protein. The table records roughly 1,800,000 distinct CDR3 sequences, 49% of them present only once. The material sequenced was blood. The receptors come from a woman in her 40s in good health.

This clonotype was detected a few times. This chain connects TRBV25-1 to TRBJ2-1; 16 bases fit TRBD2. Unmatched junction bases numbered 10, after V lost 10 bases and J lost 7 bases. The CDR3 is 16 residues long. From germline, CDR1 is MGHDK and CDR2 SYGVNS. This CDR3 is CATSGTSGGARNEQFF. The CDR3 bases are TGTGCCACCTCGGGGACTAGCGGGGGGGCGAGGAATGAGCAGTTCTTC.

Ten or more counts support this clonotype. The chain joins TRBV29-1 to TRBJ2-4, with a possible D match to TRBD2 (7 bases). The germline gives CDR1 SQVTM, CDR2 ANQGSEA. The V and J ends lost 0 bases and 0 bases respectively, with 12 bases between them. The CDR3 is made up of 16 amino acids. This CDR3 is CSVEEAGAGAKNIQYF. DNA for the CDR3: TGCAGCGTTGAAGAGGCGGGGGCGGGAGCCAAAAACATTCAGTACTTC.

The CDR3 reads CASRNSLVYEQYF. CDR3 sequence (DNA): TGTGCCAGCAGGAATAGCTTGGTCTACGAGCAGTACTTC. The gene calls are TRBV2 and TRBJ2-7; D not certain. With 6 bases removed from V and 3 bases from J, the gap between germline ends came to 12 bases. The CDR3 is 13 residues long. Germline assignment: CDR1 SNHLY and CDR2 FYNNEI.

The rearrangement uses TRBV4-1 and TRBJ2-3; D gene unclear. Germline CDR1 and CDR2: MGHRA and YSYEKL. The CDR3 is 13 residues long. Deletions cut 3 bases from V and 2 bases from J, with 6 bases between. The CDR3 bases are TGCGCCAGCAGCCACCACACCACAGATACGCAGTATTTT. It translates to CASSHHTTDTQYF.

This rearrangement joins TRBV6-2 or TRBV6-3 to TRBJ2-1, with D perhaps assigned TRBD1 or TRBD2 (5 bases each). Germline lookup yields CDR1 MNHEY and CDR2 SVGEGT. The CDR3 consists of 15 residues. The V end lost 5 bases, the J end lost 0 bases, and 11 bases lay between the germline ends. The CDR3 loop reads CASSKGRSSYNEQFF. The CDR3 DNA sequence: TGTGCCAGCAGTAAGGGACGTAGCTCCTACAATGAGCAGTTCTTC.

The chain is built from TRBV10-3 and TRBJ2-5, with 12 bases matching TRBD2. Germline V gives CDR1 ENHRY, CDR2 SYGVKD. This CDR3 has 15 amino acids. J gave up 11 bases and V 4 bases, and 11 bases lay outside the gene matches. The DNA for the CDR3 is TGTGCCATCAGTGGCCTAGCGGGGGGGTCAAATGAGCAGTACTTC. Protein product: CAISGLAGGSNEQYF.

The rearrangement links TRBV6-6 to TRBJ2-7; the match to TRBD1 covers 9 bases. Germline V gene lookup returns CDR1 MNHNY and CDR2 SVGAGI (reference sequence). This CDR3 region has 14 residues. The J segment lost 9 bases and the V segment lost 5 bases, leaving 11 bases of the junction unmatched. DNA for the CDR3: TGTGCCAGCAGTCCCGGGACAGGGACCTGGGGGCAGTACTTC. Translation: CASSPGTGTWGQYF.

The chain is built from TRBV6-5 and TRBJ2-3; TRBD1 aligns across 9 bases. The V segment lost 7 bases and the J segment 3 bases; nucleotides outside the gene matches: 11. Germline lookup yields CDR1 MNHEY and CDR2 SVGAGI. The CDR3 totals 16 residues. The CDR3 nucleotides are TGTGCCAGCACCCCGGGACAGGGAAGAAAGACAGATACGCAGTATTTT. It encodes CASTPGQGRKTDTQYF.